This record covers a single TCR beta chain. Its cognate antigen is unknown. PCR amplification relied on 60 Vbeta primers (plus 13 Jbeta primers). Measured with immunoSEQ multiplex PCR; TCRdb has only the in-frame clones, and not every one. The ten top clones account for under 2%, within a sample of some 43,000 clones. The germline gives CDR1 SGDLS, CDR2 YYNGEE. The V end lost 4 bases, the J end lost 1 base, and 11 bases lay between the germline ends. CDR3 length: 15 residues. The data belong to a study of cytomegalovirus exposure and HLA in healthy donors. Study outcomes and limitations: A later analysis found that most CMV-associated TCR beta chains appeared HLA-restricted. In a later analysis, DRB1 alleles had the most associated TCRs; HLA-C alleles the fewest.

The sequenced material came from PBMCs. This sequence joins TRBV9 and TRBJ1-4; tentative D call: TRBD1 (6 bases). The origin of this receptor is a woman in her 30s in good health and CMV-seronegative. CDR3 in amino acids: CASSPRTETNEKLFF. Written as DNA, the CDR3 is TGTGCCAGCAGCCCGCGGACAGAAACTAATGAAAAACTGTTTTTT.